The 3 T cell receptor delta chains given below trace back to one sample, sequenced in a study of γδ T cells in repeated Plasmodium falciparum infection. Flow sorting of PBMC yielded separate Vgamma9/Vdelta2+ and Vdelta2-negative gammadelta T cell populations for bulk repertoire analysis. TCRdb redid the clone calls on the multiplex PCR reads with CATT. The data contain tens of thousands of delta-chain clones, over 0.9% of them singletons. The sample comprised gamma-delta T cells from blood. All receptors come from a pool of human donors (malaria-infected and uninfected, not separated).

This clone has just a few counts. The protein TCRdb gives is from a much larger clone and does not agree with this DNA's translation at residue 6, likely a read error; the protein shown here comes from the DNA. The rearrangement uses TRDV2 and TRDJ1; the D gene is possibly TRDD3 (5 bases). Matching the DNA to germline supplied the J gene, which TCRdb does not give. Per germline, CDR1 GEAIGNYY and CDR2 EKD. Trimming pared 1 base from V and 10 bases from J, leaving 21 bases between. This CDR3 is built from 15 residues. The CDR3 nucleotides read TGTGCCTGTGACACGTCGGAATTAAACTGGAAGGGACTCATCTTT. Encoded protein: CACDTSELNWKGLIF.

By frequency in the sample, this clone is medium-sized (0.01 to 0.1%). This same CDR3 is encoded by further DNA sequences in the sample. CDR3 nucleotides: TGTGCCTGTGACACCGTCGCCGCGACCCCTAACACCTCCTACGATAAACTCATCTTT. Its protein is CACDTVAATPNTSYDKLIF. The genes are TRDV2 and TRDJ1; a weak D match, TRDD2 (5 bases). Germline loops: CDR1 GEAIGNYY, CDR2 EKD. The ends were cut back, 0 bases at V and 4 bases at J, with 26 bases in the middle. The CDR3 sequence is 19 residues long.

This clone was seen a handful of times. A far larger clone is one base from this, pointing to a likely read error. Distinct nucleotide sequences in the sample also encode this CDR3. The V gene is given as TRDV2, and no J gene call is available; the D call TRDD3 from the table was never checked on the DNA. CDR3 length: 22 residues. CDR1 is GEAIGNYY, CDR2 EKD, per germline. CDR3 in DNA: TGTGCCTGTGACGAAATTACAACACTGACTGGGGGACCCTTATCGTACACCGATAAACTTATCTTT. As protein: CACDEITTLTGGPLSYTDKLIF.